These 23 T cell receptor beta chains share one sample of origin, sequenced in a study of blood T cell repertoires in COVID-19. This table comes from immunoSEQ multiplex PCR, and its TCRdb copy is limited to in-frame clones, with some not included. Of some 160,000 clones listed, 80% to 90% are singletons. Material for sequencing was peripheral blood. These receptors were obtained from a woman older than 75 with acute or convalescent COVID-19.

The V gene is TRBV16, the J gene TRBJ2-7, with D possibly being TRBD1 (7 bases). Germline assignment: CDR1 KGHSY and CDR2 FQNENV. The V end was cut by 2 bases, the J end by 6 bases, with 20 bases between. CDR3 length: 16 amino acids. The CDR3 is CASSQVEGAKMGEQYF. The CDR3 region has the DNA TGTGCCAGCAGCCAAGTGGAGGGGGCGAAGATGGGCGAGCAGTACTTC.

The V gene is TRBV5-6, the J gene TRBJ2-7, with 7 bases matching TRBD2. This CDR3 is 12 amino acids long. Germline CDR1 reads SGHDT; CDR2 reads YYEEEE. V gave up 0 bases and J gave up 6 bases; unmatched junction bases: 0. The CDR3 protein is CASSLGGGEQYF. CDR3 bases: TGTGCCAGCAGCTTGGGGGGGGGCGAGCAGTACTTC. Full variable domain (outside the CDR3, taken from reference TRBV5-6 and TRBJ2-7): DAGVTQSPTHLIKTRGQQVTLRCSPKSGHDTVSWYQQALGQGPQFIFQYYEEEERQRGNFPDRFSGHQFPNYSSELNVNALLLGDSALYLCASSLGGGEQYFGPGTRLTVT.

The V call is TRBV5-1, the J call TRBJ1-6; maybe TRBD1 (6 bases). Trimming removed 4 bases from V and 7 bases from J, with 18 bases in between. The V gene's germline CDR1 is SGHRS and CDR2 YFSETQ. The CDR3 runs 16 residues. The CDR3 loop reads CASSASIQGANSPLHF. CDR3 nucleotides: TGCGCCAGCAGCGCGTCGATACAGGGAGCCAATTCACCCCTCCACTTT.

The rearrangement links TRBV5-6 to TRBJ1-2; 8 nucleotides agree with TRBD1. Germline lookup yields CDR1 SGHDT and CDR2 YYEEEE. CDR3 size: 17 residues. J lost 3 bases, V lost 4 bases, and 14 bases had no gene match. The CDR3 loop is CASSTLETGAYYYGYTF. The CDR3 DNA reads TGTGCCAGCAGCACCCTTGAGACAGGGGCCTATTACTATGGCTACACCTTC. Complete variable domain (other parts from reference TRBV5-6 and TRBJ1-2): DAGVTQSPTHLIKTRGQQVTLRCSPKSGHDTVSWYQQALGQGPQFIFQYYEEEERQRGNFPDRFSGHQFPNYSSELNVNALLLGDSALYLCASSTLETGAYYYGYTFGSGTRLTVV.

The chain uses TRBV29-1 and TRBJ2-3; 7 bases are shared with TRBD1. The length of the CDR3 is 11 residues. Germline V gives CDR1 SQVTM, CDR2 ANQGSEA. With 8 bases clipped from V and 10 bases from J, the junction kept 9 bases outside the gene matches. The CDR3 bases are TGCAGCTACCGACAGGGTATGGCGCAGTATTTT. It codes for CSYRQGMAQYF.

V usage is TRBV7-8 and J usage is TRBJ1-2, with D uncertain. CDR1 and CDR2 from the germline V gene are SGHVS and FQNEAQ. V was pared by 0 bases and J by 9 bases, with 11 bases between. The CDR3 is made up of 13 amino acids. Written as DNA, the CDR3 is TGTGCCAGCAGCTTAGCCCCGGGCGGGCGCTACACCTTC. This encodes CASSLAPGGRYTF. Based on the CDR3 plus reference TRBV7-8 and TRBJ1-2, the full variable domain is GAGVSQSPRYKVAKRGQDVALRCDPISGHVSLFWYQQALGQGPEFLTYFQNEAQLDKSGLPSDRFFAERPEGSVSTLKIQRTQQEDSAVYLCASSLAPGGRYTFGSGTRLTVV.

The chain combines TRBV2 with TRBJ2-3, with D possibly TRBD2 on 5 matching bases. The CDR3 runs to 15 residues. With 8 bases removed from V and 0 bases from J, the gap between germline ends came to 15 bases. Germline V lookup: CDR1 SNHLY, CDR2 FYNNEI. CDR3 DNA sequence: TGTGCCAGCCGACCCGGACTCCTTAGCACAGATACGCAGTATTTT. Protein: CASRPGLLSTDTQYF.

The V call is TRBV12-3 or TRBV12-4, the J call TRBJ1-5, with unresolved D. Trimming took 3 bases from V and 7 from J, leaving 10 bases between them. The CDR3 spans 13 residues. Written as DNA, the CDR3 is TGTGCCAGCAGTTTTGGAGGGTCCCAGCCCCAGCATTTT. Amino acid sequence: CASSFGGSQPQHF.

The gene calls are TRBV7-2 and TRBJ2-7, with TRBD2 as a possible D gene (6 bases). This CDR3 comprises 15 residues. In germline, CDR1 is SGHTA, CDR2 FQGNSA. V was shortened by 1 base and J by 2 bases, with 12 bases between the two germline ends. CDR3 bases: TGTGCCAGCAGCTTAGAATCTGGAGGGCCCTACGAGCAGTACTTC. It encodes CASSLESGGPYEQYF.

This chain connects TRBV11-2 to TRBJ2-3; tentatively, D is TRBD2 (6 bases). The germline V and J ends were trimmed by 5 bases and 6 bases, with 12 bases remaining between them. This CDR3 contains 13 residues. Per the germline V gene, CDR1 is SGHAT and CDR2 is FQNNGV. In nucleotides, the CDR3 is TGTGCCAGCAGCCTGGGGACTCCGGATACGCAGTATTTT. It encodes CASSLGTPDTQYF.

The chain employs TRBV21-1 and TRBJ2-5; the table's D gene call, TRBD1, was not cross checked with the DNA. TRBV21-1 is recorded as a pseudogene. The CDR3 has 14 amino acids. DNA for the CDR3: TGTGCCAGCAGCTCCCGGGACAGGCAAGAGACCCAGTACTTC. Translated, it gives CASSSRDRQETQYF.

CDR3 DNA sequence: TGTGCCAGCAGCTTTAGCGGGGGGGAAGAGACCCAGTACTTC. Its protein is CASSFSGGEETQYF. The J gene is TRBJ2-5, the V gene TRBV7-2; 11 bases are a match to TRBD2. Germline-derived CDR1 and CDR2 are SGHTA and FQGNSA. V gave up 3 bases and J gave up 3 bases; unmatched junction bases: 0. This CDR3 has 14 amino acids.

J is TRBJ2-2 and V is TRBV6-5; tentatively, D is TRBD1 (5 bases). This CDR3 is 11 amino acids long. The germline V gene has CDR1 MNHEY and CDR2 SVGAGI. The ends were cut back, 6 bases at V and 7 bases at J, with 6 bases in the middle. CDR3 loop: CASRGLGELFF. The CDR3 DNA is TGTGCCAGCAGGGGGCTCGGGGAGCTGTTTTTT.

This sequence joins TRBV29-1 and TRBJ2-1; TRBD2 aligns across 7 bases. Germline trimming cut 3 bases from V and 8 bases from J; bases unmatched to any gene: 10. The CDR3 is 14 amino acids. The germline CDR1 and CDR2 sequences are SQVTM and ANQGSEA. CDR3 protein: CSVDWTSVSDEQFF. The CDR3, as DNA: TGCAGCGTTGATTGGACTAGTGTTTCCGATGAGCAGTTCTTC.

The CDR3 spells CASSVTGGPENIQYF. DNA of the CDR3: TGTGCCAGCAGCGTAACGGGAGGGCCGGAAAACATTCAGTACTTC. The rearrangement links TRBV9 to TRBJ2-4, with TRBD2 matching over 8 bases. The ends lost 1 base at V and 5 bases at J; junction bases unmatched: 5. Germline V gene data show CDR1 as SGDLS and CDR2 as YYNGEE. The CDR3 contains 15 residues.

The chain couples TRBV6-5 to TRBJ1-1; 10 nucleotides line up with TRBD1. V lost 6 bases to trimming and J lost 4 bases; unmatched junction nucleotides: 2. The CDR3 sequence is 13 residues long. Germline assignment: CDR1 MNHEY and CDR2 SVGAGI. CDR3 loop: CASRRTGGTEAFF. The CDR3 bases are TGTGCCAGCAGGAGGACAGGGGGCACTGAAGCTTTCTTT.

The genes are TRBV15 and TRBJ2-7; TRBD2 aligns across 9 bases. The trim removed 4 bases at V and 1 base at J, leaving 14 bases unmatched. This CDR3 has 18 amino acids. Looked up from germline, CDR1 is LNHNV and CDR2 is YYDKDF (reference sequence). CDR3 in amino acids: CATSTGVAGAWRSYEQYF. The CDR3 DNA follows: TGTGCCACCAGCACGGGGGTAGCGGGGGCCTGGAGGTCCTACGAGCAGTACTTC.

The chain has TRBV5-1 and TRBJ1-2, with D maybe TRBD1 (6 bases). Germline loops: CDR1 SGHRS, CDR2 YFSETQ. The CDR3 length is 13 residues. V lost 4 bases to trimming and J lost 4 bases, with 11 bases between them. The CDR3 is CASSPGTIYGYTF. CDR3 coding DNA: TGCGCCAGCAGCCCTGGGACAATCTATGGCTACACCTTC.

The V gene is TRBV5-6, the J gene TRBJ2-3, with 9 positions matching TRBD2. V lost 3 bases and J lost 0; bases outside the gene matches: 5. Germline lookup yields CDR1 SGHDT and CDR2 YYEEEE. The CDR3 is 16 amino acids. CDR3 DNA sequence: TGTGCCAGCAGCTGGCGACTAGCGGCTAGCACAGATACGCAGTATTTT. Its translation: CASSWRLAASTDTQYF.

The table lists this clone with a few counts. This chain joins TRBV5-5 and TRBJ2-7; 8 nucleotides line up with TRBD1. Trimming took 0 bases from V and 5 from J; bases not matched to a gene: 7. Germline assignment: CDR1 SGHKS and CDR2 YYEKEE (reference sequence). The CDR3 has 15 residues. The CDR3 spells CASSLVGQGLHEQYF. CDR3 sequence (DNA): TGTGCCAGCAGCTTGGTAGGACAGGGCCTCCACGAGCAGTACTTC.

The J gene is TRBJ1-2, the V gene TRBV9; D remains ambiguous. Germline loops: CDR1 SGDLS, CDR2 YYNGEE. V was trimmed by 4 bases and J by 4 bases, leaving 17 bases between them. The CDR3 sequence is 15 residues long. CDR3 bases: TGTGCCAGCAGCCAGGAACCACGAGCCGGCTATGGCTACACCTTC. This translates into CASSQEPRAGYGYTF.

Ten or more counts support this clone. This sequence joins TRBV19 and TRBJ2-5, with a tentative D call TRBD2 (5 bases). Trimming removed 6 bases at V and 5 bases at J, with 16 bases between. The CDR3 has 14 amino acids. In germline, CDR1 is LNHDA, CDR2 SQIVND (reference sequence). CDR3 amino acids: CASSTNGLRETQYF. In DNA, the CDR3 is TGTGCCAGTAGCACTAATGGACTGCGGGAGACCCAGTACTTC.

By its share, this clone is medium-sized. The CDR3 DNA reads TGTGCCAGTAGTAGTCCAGTTGATACCTCACCCCTCCACTTT. Amino acid sequence: CASSSPVDTSPLHF. The rearrangement uses TRBV19 and TRBJ1-6, with no clear D. The CDR3 sequence is 14 residues long. Per the germline V gene, CDR1 is LNHDA and CDR2 is SQIVND (reference sequence). Trimming took 4 bases from V and 10 from J, leaving 14 bases between them.